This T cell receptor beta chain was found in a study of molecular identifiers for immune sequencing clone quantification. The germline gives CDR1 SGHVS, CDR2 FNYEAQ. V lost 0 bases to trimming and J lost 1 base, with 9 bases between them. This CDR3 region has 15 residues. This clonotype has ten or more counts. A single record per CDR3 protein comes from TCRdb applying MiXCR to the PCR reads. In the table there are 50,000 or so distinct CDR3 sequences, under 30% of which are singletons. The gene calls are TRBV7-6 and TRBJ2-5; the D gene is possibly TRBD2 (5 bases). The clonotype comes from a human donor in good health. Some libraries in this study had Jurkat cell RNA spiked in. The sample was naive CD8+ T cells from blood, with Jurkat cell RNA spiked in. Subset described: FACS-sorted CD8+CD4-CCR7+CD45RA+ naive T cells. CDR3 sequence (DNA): TGTGCCAGCAGCTTAGCCCCGGGAACCCAAGAGACCCAGTACTTC. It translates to CASSLAPGTQETQYF.